This T cell receptor beta chain was sequenced for a study of T cell clonality in common variable immunodeficiency. Some clones are missing from TCRdb's copy, which holds only in-frame ones; the method was immunoSEQ multiplex PCR. Sampling found some 28,000 clones, none seen once. In this sample, this clone turned up many times. Read data end 3 residues before the CDR3 end; the end is taken from the germline J gene. The length of the CDR3 is 16 residues. Germline CDR1 reads SGHRS; CDR2 reads YFSETQ. Trimming took 4 bases from V and 2 from J; bases not matched to a gene: 11. The gene calls are TRBV5-1 and TRBJ1-1; 7 nucleotides agree with TRBD1. This TCR was sampled from a person between 18 and 75 years old in good health. Sequencing was carried out using peripheral blood mononuclear cells. The CDR3: CASSLVGQAINTEAFF. CDR3 DNA (partial): TGCGCCAGCAGCCTCGTAGGACAGGCCATTAACACTGAA.